This T cell receptor (beta chain) was observed in a study of spatial heterogeneity in lung cancer (dated by TCRdb to about 2019). Background on the whole study: Beta-chain transcripts were consistently detected in greater numbers than alpha-chain transcripts, which likely reflects a higher abundance of beta-chain transcripts. In tumor regions, TCR transcript counts showed a strong correlation with a T cell transcriptional module score derived from matched bulk RNA-seq. In the raw uncorrected reads, each unique combination of TCR and UMI appeared more than ten times on average. TCR alpha and beta repertoires were quantitatively compared across multiple tumor regions, matched nontumor lung and blood in non-small cell lung cancer. Nonsynonymous mutation counts, determined by whole-exome sequencing of tumor tissue, were related to features of the TCR repertoire. At surgery, both alpha and beta chains were TCR-sequenced in 200 to 250 tumor regions, 63 to 80 matched nontumor lung samples and a few dozen PBMC samples.

As to this clonotype: No cognate antigen has been identified for it. Base qualities are not provided; no much larger clone lies one nucleotide away.

Library preparation employed 5' RACE. Instrument on record: NextSeq 500. The TCR library protocol attached a unique molecular identifier to each TCR cDNA molecule to allow correction of PCR and sequencing errors. The paper's data handling went like this. TCR identification, UMI-based error correction and CDR3 extraction were performed with Decombinator tools. Expanded TCRs were defined as those above a frequency of 2 per 1,000, corresponding to the top 1% of the tumor frequency distribution. Expanded tumor TCRs statistically deemed absent (corrected P<0.05) from at least one tumor region were classed as regional, and all other expanded tumor TCRs were classed as ubiquitous. Renyi diversity was computed with the R vegan package after each repertoire had been subsampled 100 times to 5,000 TCRs. To build CDR3 similarity networks, amino acid triplet string-kernel similarity was used, and CDR3s were connected when their pairwise similarity was above 0.82. The public reads were reprocessed in TCRdb via fastp at Q25 and MiXCR, keeping in-frame beta chains. Records with the same CDR3 protein are collapsed into one entry carrying the most frequent genes and DNA. TCRdb, rather than the study authors, made the V and J calls. Counted in this sample were approximately 2,000 distinct CDR3 sequences; about 7.7% of them appeared once. The ten largest clones represent under 25% of the sample.

This specimen's time point label, interpreted: sample taken at primary tumor resection. Samples were obtained from approximately 72 patients with early-stage, untreated non-small cell lung cancer from the lung TRACERx cohort. For TCR sequencing, whole RNA was extracted from tumor and nontumor lung tissue, or from cryopreserved PBMC samples, and no cell sorting was done. Only patients for whom sufficient RNA was available from at least two tumor regions were selected for TCR sequencing. Before being selected, tumor and adjacent nontumor lung specimens were reviewed by a lung pathologist. CDR1 MNHEY and CDR2 SMNVEV are derived from the germline V gene (reference sequence). Cut back by 1 base and 6 bases, the V and J ends lie 10 bases apart. The CDR3 has 14 amino acids, counting the end cysteine and phenylalanine. Solely the CDR3 DNA is kept, with 42 bases framed from the first base. General conclusions and limits of the study: Estimated TCR-seq coverage of tumor T cells was only around 7.2% for alpha chains and 13% for beta chains. The tumor nonsynonymous mutation count correlated with the number of expanded alpha and beta TCRs within the tumor. Additional single-cell paired TCR alpha and beta sequencing was considered necessary to confirm, at a functional level, the hypothesis that regional TCRs recognize regional mutations. Counts of ubiquitous and regional expanded TCRs were found to correlate with counts of ubiquitous and regional nonsynonymous mutations, respectively.

This specimen consisted of lung tumor tissue, obtained at surgery. The chain links TRBV27 with TRBJ2-1; TRBD1 is possibly the D segment (5 matching bases). The TCR originated in a male donor with early-stage non-small cell lung cancer. Here is the DNA: TGTGCCAGCAGTTTATGGGGAAGGGGCAATGAGCAGTTCTTC. The resulting protein is CASSLWGRGNEQFF.